Listed here are 12 T cell receptor beta chains from one sample, sequenced in a study of CD8 T cells in Susac syndrome. cDNA came from around 0.5 to 1 ug RNA primed by random hexamers. Via MiXCR, TCRdb re-called the immunoSEQ multiplex PCR reads, giving one row per CDR3 protein. The sample lists approximately 160,000 distinct CDR3 sequences, less than 95% occurring once. Sequencing was performed on CD4+ T cells from PBMCs. Every receptor here comes from a human donor with multiple sclerosis.

The chain couples TRBV14 to TRBJ1-6; D uncertain. Germline V gene sequence: CDR1 SGHDN, CDR2 FVKESK. Trimming cost V 0 bases and J 6 bases, with 18 bases left between them. The CDR3 totals 18 residues. DNA for the CDR3: TGTGCCAGCAGCCAAGATGAGATTATTTGGGGAACTAATTCACCCCTCCACTTT. Its protein product is CASSQDEIIWGTNSPLHF.

The chain recombines TRBV5-1 with TRBJ1-2; D not certain. The CDR3 consists of 12 residues. Trimming removed 4 bases at V and 8 bases at J, with 12 bases between. Germline V gene lookup returns CDR1 SGHRS and CDR2 YFSETQ. CDR3 in amino acids: CASSPGIQGYTF. In DNA, the CDR3 is TGCGCCAGCAGCCCGGGGATCCAGGGCTACACCTTC.

The J gene is TRBJ2-1, the V gene TRBV20-1, with 7 nucleotides matching TRBD2. CDR1 and CDR2 from the germline V gene are DFQATT and SNEGSKA (reference sequence). The V gene end was trimmed by 0 bases and the J gene end by 8 bases; junction bases not matched to a gene: 7. This CDR3 comprises 14 residues. CDR3 protein: CSARDGRAGDEQFF. The CDR3 bases are TGCAGTGCTAGAGATGGGAGGGCCGGGGATGAGCAGTTCTTC.

The CDR3 nucleotides read TGCAGCGTTGTGAGCGCCTACGAGCAGTACTTC. The encoded protein is CSVVSAYEQYF. The chain couples TRBV29-1 to TRBJ2-7; no clear D gene. Germline lookup yields CDR1 SQVTM and CDR2 ANQGSEA. The CDR3 runs 11 residues. Trimming stripped 4 bases from V and 2 bases from J, with 6 bases between.

Concerning this clonotype itself: The junction shows a germline mismatch at one end, possibly a read error. This rearrangement joins TRBV14 to TRBJ2-7, with a tentative D call TRBD1 (6 bases). The CDR3 consists of 12 residues. Germline CDR1 and CDR2: SGHDN and FVKESK. In DNA, the CDR3 is TGTGCCAGCAGCCAAGAGAGGGGGATGAAGGACTTC. Amino acid sequence: CASSQERGMKDF. The complete variable domain, with remaining parts taken from reference TRBV14 and TRBJ2-7, reads EAGVTQFPSHSVIEKGQTVTLRCDPISGHDNLYWYRRVMGKEIKFLLHFVKESKQDESGMPNNRFLAERTGGTYSTLKVQPAELEDSGVYFCASSQERGMKDFGPGTRLTVT.

The chain links TRBV5-8 to TRBJ1-4, with D unresolved. The V end was cut by 2 bases, the J end by 8 bases, with 10 bases between. CDR1 and CDR2 (germline): SGHTS, YDEGEE. CDR3 length: 13 amino acids. The CDR3 DNA reads as TGTGCCAGCAGCTTCCGGTTAGGCGAAAAACTGTTTTTT. Translating it yields CASSFRLGEKLFF.

The chain combines TRBV5-1 with TRBJ2-1, with 9 bases fitting TRBD1. With V trimmed by 2 bases and J by 8 bases, 8 bases remained unmatched. The CDR3 length is 15 residues. Germline loops: CDR1 SGHRS, CDR2 YFSETQ. CDR3 in DNA: TGCGCCAGCAGCTTAACCGGGACAGGGTTCGATGAGCAGTTCTTC. Amino acid sequence: CASSLTGTGFDEQFF.

The chain couples TRBV5-1 to TRBJ1-1; 8 bases align to TRBD1. This CDR3 is 13 amino acids long. Germline V gene data show CDR1 as SGHRS and CDR2 as YFSETQ. The V gene end was trimmed by 3 bases and the J gene end by 4 bases; junction bases not matched to a gene: 2. The CDR3 nucleotides read TGCGCCAGCAGCTACGGACAGGGCACTGAAGCTTTCTTT. This sequence encodes CASSYGQGTEAFF.

J is TRBJ1-1 and V is TRBV27, with D perhaps matching TRBD1 (6 bases). CDR1 and CDR2 (germline): MNHEY, SMNVEV (reference sequence). The CDR3 loop spans 16 amino acids. The V and J ends lost 0 bases and 5 bases respectively, with 16 bases between them. CDR3 loop: CASSLSWFLRGTEAFF. CDR3 DNA sequence: TGTGCCAGCAGTTTATCTTGGTTTTTGAGGGGGACTGAAGCTTTCTTT.

This sequence joins TRBV5-1 and TRBJ2-1; 7 nucleotides align to TRBD2. Germline CDR1 is SGHRS and CDR2 is YFSETQ. The CDR3 sequence is 15 residues long. The V segment lost 4 bases and the J segment 7 bases; nucleotides outside the gene matches: 11. The CDR3 DNA follows: TGCGCCAGCAGCGAGAGGATAGCGGGCCAAAATGAGCAGTTCTTC. This sequence encodes CASSERIAGQNEQFF.

This chain uses TRBV5-1 with TRBJ1-1, with 8 positions matching TRBD1. The CDR3 spans 16 residues. With 4 bases clipped from V and 5 bases from J, the junction kept 13 bases outside the gene matches. Germline CDR1 and CDR2: SGHRS and YFSETQ. The CDR3 sequence is CASSPQGASRTTEAFF. In DNA form, the CDR3 reads TGCGCCAGCAGCCCCCAGGGGGCGTCGAGAACAACTGAAGCTTTCTTT.

The V call is TRBV12-3 or TRBV12-4, the J call TRBJ1-1; D remains ambiguous. The V gene lost 5 bases and the J gene lost 0 bases, with 16 bases spanning the gap. This CDR3 spans 16 amino acids. CDR3 nucleotide sequence: TGTGCCAGCAGTCCGGGCCGGTGGGGAATGAACACTGAAGCTTTCTTT. It translates to CASSPGRWGMNTEAFF.